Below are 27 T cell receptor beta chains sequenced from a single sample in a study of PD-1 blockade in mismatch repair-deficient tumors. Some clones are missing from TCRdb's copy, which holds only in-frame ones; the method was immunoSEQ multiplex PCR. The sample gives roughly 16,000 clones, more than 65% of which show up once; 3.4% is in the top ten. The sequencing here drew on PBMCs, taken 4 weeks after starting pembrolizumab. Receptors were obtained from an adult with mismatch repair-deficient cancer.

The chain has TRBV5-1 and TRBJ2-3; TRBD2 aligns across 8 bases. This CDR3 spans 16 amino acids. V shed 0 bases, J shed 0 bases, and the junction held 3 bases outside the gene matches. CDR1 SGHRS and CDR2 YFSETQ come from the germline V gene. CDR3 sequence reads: CASSLEPSGSTDTQYF. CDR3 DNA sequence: TGCGCCAGCAGCTTGGAACCTAGCGGGAGCACAGATACGCAGTATTTT.

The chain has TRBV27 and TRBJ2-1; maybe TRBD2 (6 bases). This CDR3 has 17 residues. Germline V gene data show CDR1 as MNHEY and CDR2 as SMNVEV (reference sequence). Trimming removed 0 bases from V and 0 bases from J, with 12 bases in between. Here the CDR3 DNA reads TGTGCCAGCAGTTTATCGGTAGCGGAGGTCTCCTACAATGAGCAGTTCTTC. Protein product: CASSLSVAEVSYNEQFF.

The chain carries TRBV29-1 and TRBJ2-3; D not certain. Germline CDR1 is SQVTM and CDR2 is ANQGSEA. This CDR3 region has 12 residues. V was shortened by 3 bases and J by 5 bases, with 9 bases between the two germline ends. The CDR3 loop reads CSVDPAIDTQYF. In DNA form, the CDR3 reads TGCAGCGTTGATCCAGCGATAGATACGCAGTATTTT.

CDR3 coding DNA: TGTGCCAGCAGTTGGGAGTACGAGCAGTACTTC. This encodes CASSWEYEQYF. V gene TRBV6-5 combines with J gene TRBJ2-7; D is perhaps TRBD2 (5 bases). CDR1 is MNHEY and CDR2 is SVGAGI in the germline V gene. The CDR3 has 11 amino acids. V shed 4 bases and J shed 4 bases, with 5 bases lying between them.

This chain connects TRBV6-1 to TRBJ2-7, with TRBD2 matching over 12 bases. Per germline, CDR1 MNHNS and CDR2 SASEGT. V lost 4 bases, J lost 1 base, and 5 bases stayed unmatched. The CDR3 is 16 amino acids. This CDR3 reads CASSGPGTSGSYEQYF. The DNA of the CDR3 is TGTGCCAGCAGTGGCCCCGGGACTAGCGGGTCCTACGAGCAGTACTTC.

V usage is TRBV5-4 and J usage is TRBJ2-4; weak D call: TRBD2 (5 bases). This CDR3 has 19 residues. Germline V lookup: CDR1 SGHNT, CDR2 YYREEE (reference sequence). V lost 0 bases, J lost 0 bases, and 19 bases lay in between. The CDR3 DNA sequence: TGTGCCAGCAGCTTGGGTCTAGCAGAGGATCGAATAGCCAAAAACATTCAGTACTTC. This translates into CASSLGLAEDRIAKNIQYF.

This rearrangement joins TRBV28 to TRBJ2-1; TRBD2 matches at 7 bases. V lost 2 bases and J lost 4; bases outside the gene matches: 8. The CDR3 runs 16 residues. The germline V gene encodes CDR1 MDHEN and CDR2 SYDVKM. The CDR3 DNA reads TGTGCCAGCAGTTTACTGGTCGGGGGGAGGTACAATGAGCAGTTCTTC. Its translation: CASSLLVGGRYNEQFF.

This CDR3 is CASSFGIRLAGGEGDTQYF. The CDR3, as DNA: TGCGCCAGCAGCTTTGGGATACGACTAGCGGGAGGTGAGGGGGATACGCAGTATTTT. The V and J genes are TRBV5-1 and TRBJ2-3; 13 bases are a match to TRBD2. This CDR3 contains 19 residues. The germline gives CDR1 SGHRS, CDR2 YFSETQ. J lost 6 bases, V lost 2 bases, and 15 bases had no gene match.

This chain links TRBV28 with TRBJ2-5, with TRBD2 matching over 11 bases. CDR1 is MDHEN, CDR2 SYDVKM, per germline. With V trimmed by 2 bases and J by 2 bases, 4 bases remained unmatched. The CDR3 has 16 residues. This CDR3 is CASSLKGLAEQETQYF. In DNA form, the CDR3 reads TGTGCCAGCAGTTTAAAGGGACTAGCGGAACAAGAGACCCAGTACTTC.

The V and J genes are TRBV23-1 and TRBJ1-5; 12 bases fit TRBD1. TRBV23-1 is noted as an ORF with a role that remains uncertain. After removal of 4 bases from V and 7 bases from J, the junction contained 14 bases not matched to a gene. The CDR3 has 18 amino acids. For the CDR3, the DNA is TGCGCCAGCAGTCGAAAGCCGGGACAGGGGGCATCAGGACAGCCCCAGCATTTT. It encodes CASSRKPGQGASGQPQHF.

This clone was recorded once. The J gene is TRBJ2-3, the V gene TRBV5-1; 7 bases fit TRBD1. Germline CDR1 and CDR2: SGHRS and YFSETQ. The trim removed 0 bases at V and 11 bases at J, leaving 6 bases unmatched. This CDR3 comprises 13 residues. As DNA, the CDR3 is TGCGCCAGCAGCTTGGAAGAGGGGGCCAGGCAGTATTTT. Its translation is CASSLEEGARQYF. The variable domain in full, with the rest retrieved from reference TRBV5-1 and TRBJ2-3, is KAGVTQTPRYLIKTRGQQVTLSCSPISGHRSVSWYQQTPGQGLQFLFEYFSETQRNKGNFPGRFSGRQFSNSRSEMNVSTLELGDSALYLCASSLEEGARQYFGPGTRLTVL.

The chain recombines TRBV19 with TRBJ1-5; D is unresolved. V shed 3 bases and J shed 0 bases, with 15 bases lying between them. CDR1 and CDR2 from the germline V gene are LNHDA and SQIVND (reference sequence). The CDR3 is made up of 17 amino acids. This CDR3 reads CASSMRDVANSNQPQHF. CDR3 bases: TGTGCCAGTAGTATGCGAGATGTCGCCAATAGCAATCAGCCCCAGCATTTT.

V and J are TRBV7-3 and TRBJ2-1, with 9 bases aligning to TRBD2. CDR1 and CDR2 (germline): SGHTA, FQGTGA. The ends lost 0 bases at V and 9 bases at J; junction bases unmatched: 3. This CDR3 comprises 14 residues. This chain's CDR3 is CASSLTGLATEQFF. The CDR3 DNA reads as TGTGCCAGCAGCTTAACGGGACTAGCAACTGAGCAGTTCTTC.

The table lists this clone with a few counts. Here the CDR3 DNA reads TGCGCCAGCAGCCTGAGGCAGGGAACCTACGAGCAGTACTTC. Its protein is CASSLRQGTYEQYF. The chain is built from TRBV5-1 and TRBJ2-7; TRBD1 is a possible D gene (5 bases). The CDR3 runs to 14 residues. With 4 bases removed from V and 2 bases from J, the gap between germline ends came to 13 bases. Germline CDR1 and CDR2: SGHRS and YFSETQ.

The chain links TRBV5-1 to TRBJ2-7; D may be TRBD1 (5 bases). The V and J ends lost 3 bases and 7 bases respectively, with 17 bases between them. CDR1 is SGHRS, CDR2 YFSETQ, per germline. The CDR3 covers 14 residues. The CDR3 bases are TGCGCCAGCAGCTCACAGGAGAATGTGCGGGAGCAGTACTTC. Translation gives CASSSQENVREQYF.

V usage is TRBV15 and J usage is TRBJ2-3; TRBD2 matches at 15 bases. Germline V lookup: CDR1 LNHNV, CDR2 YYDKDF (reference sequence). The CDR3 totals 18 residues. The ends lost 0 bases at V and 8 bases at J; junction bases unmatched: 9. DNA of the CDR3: TGTGCCACCAGCAGAGAGCCCGGACTAGCGGGAGGGTTAGGTACGCAGTATTTT. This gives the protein CATSREPGLAGGLGTQYF.

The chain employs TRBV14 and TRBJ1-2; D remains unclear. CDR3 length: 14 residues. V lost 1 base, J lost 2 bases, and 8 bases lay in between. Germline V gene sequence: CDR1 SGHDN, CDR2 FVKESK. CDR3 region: CASSQGRSNYGYTF. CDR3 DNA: TGTGCCAGCAGCCAAGGCAGATCCAACTATGGCTACACCTTC. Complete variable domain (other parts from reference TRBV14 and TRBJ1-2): EAGVTQFPSHSVIEKGQTVTLRCDPISGHDNLYWYRRVMGKEIKFLLHFVKESKQDESGMPNNRFLAERTGGTYSTLKVQPAELEDSGVYFCASSQGRSNYGYTFGSGTRLTVV.

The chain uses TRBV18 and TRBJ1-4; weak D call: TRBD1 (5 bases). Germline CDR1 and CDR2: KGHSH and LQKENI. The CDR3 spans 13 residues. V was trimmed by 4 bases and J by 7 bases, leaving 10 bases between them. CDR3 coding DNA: TGTGCCAGCTCACGCCCGGGGGGTGAAAAACTGTTTTTT. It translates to CASSRPGGEKLFF.

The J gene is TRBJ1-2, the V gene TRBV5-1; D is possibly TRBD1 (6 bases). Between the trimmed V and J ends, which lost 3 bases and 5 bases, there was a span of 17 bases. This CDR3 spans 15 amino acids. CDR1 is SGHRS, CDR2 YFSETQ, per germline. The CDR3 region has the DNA TGCGCCAGCAGCTGGACGTGGACAGCCAGTTATGGCTACACCTTC. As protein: CASSWTWTASYGYTF. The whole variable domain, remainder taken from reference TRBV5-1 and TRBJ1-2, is KAGVTQTPRYLIKTRGQQVTLSCSPISGHRSVSWYQQTPGQGLQFLFEYFSETQRNKGNFPGRFSGRQFSNSRSEMNVSTLELGDSALYLCASSWTWTASYGYTFGSGTRLTVV.

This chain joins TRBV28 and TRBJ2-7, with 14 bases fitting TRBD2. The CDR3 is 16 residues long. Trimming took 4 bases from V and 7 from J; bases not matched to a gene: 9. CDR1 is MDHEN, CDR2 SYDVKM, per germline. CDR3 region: CASSSLGLAGVREQYF. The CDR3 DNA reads TGTGCCAGCAGTTCTCTGGGACTAGCGGGAGTAAGGGAGCAGTACTTC.

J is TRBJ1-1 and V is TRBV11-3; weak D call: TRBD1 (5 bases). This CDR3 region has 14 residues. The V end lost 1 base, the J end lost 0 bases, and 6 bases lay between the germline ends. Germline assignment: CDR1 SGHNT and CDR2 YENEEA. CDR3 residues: CASSLGGVNTEAFF. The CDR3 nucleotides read TGTGCCAGCAGCTTAGGGGGCGTGAACACTGAAGCTTTCTTT.

CDR3 residues: CASSLYSGDTQYF. The CDR3 nucleotides read TGTGCCAGCAGCTTATACAGCGGAGATACGCAGTATTTT. V usage is TRBV7-2 and J usage is TRBJ2-3, with D maybe TRBD2 (5 bases). The CDR3 runs to 13 residues. The germline CDR1 and CDR2 sequences are SGHTA and FQGNSA. V lost 2 bases, J lost 5 bases, and 8 bases lay in between.

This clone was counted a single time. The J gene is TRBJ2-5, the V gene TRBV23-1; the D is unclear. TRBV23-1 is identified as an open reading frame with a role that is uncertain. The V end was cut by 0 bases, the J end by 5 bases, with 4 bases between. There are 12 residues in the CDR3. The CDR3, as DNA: TGCGCCAGCAGTCAATCACGGGAGACCCAGTACTTC. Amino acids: CASSQSRETQYF.

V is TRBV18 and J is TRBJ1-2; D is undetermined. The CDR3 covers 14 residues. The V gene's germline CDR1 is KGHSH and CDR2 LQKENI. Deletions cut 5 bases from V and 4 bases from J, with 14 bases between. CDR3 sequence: CASSGAGFGYGYTF. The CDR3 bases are TGTGCCAGCTCAGGTGCGGGTTTCGGCTATGGCTACACCTTC.

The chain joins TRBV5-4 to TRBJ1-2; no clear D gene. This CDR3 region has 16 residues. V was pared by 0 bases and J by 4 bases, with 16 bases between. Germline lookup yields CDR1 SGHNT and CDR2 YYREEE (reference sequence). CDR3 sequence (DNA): TGTGCCAGCAGCTTGGACGGGGTCAGTTTTTTCTATGGCTACACCTTC. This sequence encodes CASSLDGVSFFYGYTF.

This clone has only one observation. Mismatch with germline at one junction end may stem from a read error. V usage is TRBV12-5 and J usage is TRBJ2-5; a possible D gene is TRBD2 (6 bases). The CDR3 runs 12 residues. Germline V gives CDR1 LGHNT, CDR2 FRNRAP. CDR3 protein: CASGVGLSLENF. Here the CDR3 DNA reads TGTGCTAGTGGTGTGGGACTCAGCTTAGAAAACTTC. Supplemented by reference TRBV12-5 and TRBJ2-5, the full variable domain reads DARVTQTPRHKVTEMGQEVTMRCQPILGHNTVFWYRQTMMQGLELLAYFRNRAPLDDSGMPKDRFSAEMPDATLATLKIQPSEPRDSAVYFCASGVGLSLENFGPGTRLLVL.

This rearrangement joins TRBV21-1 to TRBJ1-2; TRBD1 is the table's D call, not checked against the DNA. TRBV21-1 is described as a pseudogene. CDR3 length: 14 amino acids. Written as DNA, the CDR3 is TGTGCCAGCAGCAAAAAACAGGGGGTTGGTGGCTACACCTTC. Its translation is CASSKKQGVGGYTF.